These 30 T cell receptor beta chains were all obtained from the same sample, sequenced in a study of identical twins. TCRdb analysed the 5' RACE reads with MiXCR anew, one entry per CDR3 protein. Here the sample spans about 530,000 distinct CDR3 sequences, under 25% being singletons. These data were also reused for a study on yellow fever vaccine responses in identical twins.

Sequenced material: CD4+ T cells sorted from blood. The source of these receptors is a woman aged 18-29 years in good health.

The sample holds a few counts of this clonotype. The CDR3 here is CASSSRLADTTDTQYF. The DNA of the CDR3 is TGTGCCAGCAGTTCCCGACTAGCGGATACCACAGATACGCAGTATTTT. The rearrangement links TRBV27 to TRBJ2-3; 9 nucleotides match TRBD2. From germline, CDR1 is MNHEY and CDR2 SMNVEV (reference sequence). The CDR3 totals 16 residues. The V segment lost 4 bases and the J segment 2 bases; nucleotides outside the gene matches: 7.

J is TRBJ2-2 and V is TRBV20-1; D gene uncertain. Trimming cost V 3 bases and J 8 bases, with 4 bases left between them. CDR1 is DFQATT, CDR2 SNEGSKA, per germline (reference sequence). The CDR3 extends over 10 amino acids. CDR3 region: CSASMGELFF. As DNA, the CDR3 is TGCAGTGCTAGCATGGGGGAGCTGTTTTTT.

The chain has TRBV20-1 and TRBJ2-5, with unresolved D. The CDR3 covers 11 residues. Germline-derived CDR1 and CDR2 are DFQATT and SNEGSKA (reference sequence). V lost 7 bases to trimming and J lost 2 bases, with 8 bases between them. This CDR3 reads CSVSGQETQYF. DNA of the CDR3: TGCAGTGTGTCCGGTCAAGAGACCCAGTACTTC.

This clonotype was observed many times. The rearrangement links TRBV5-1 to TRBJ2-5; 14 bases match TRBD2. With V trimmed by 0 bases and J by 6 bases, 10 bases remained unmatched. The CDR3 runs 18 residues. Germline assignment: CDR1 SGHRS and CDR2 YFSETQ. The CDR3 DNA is TGCGCCAGCAGCTTGGAGGGGACGACTAGCGGGAGGGAGAAGACCCAGTACTTC. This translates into CASSLEGTTSGREKTQYF.

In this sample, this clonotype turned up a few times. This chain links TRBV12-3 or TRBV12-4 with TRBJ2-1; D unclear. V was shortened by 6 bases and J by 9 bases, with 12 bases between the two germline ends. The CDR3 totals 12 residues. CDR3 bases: TGTGCCAGCAGCCAGCAGTTCAGTGAGCAGTTCTTC. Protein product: CASSQQFSEQFF.

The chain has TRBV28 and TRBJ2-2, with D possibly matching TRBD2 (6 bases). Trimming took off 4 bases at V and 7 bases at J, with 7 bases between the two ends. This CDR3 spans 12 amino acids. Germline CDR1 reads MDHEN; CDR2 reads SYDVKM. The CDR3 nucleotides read TGTGCCAGCAGTTGGGGGGTCGGGGAGCTGTTTTTT. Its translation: CASSWGVGELFF.

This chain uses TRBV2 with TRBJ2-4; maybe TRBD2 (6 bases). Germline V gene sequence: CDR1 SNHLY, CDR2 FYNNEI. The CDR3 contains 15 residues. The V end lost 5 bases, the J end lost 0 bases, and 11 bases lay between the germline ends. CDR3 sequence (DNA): TGTGCCAGCAGTAGGGACTTTCTAGCCAAAAACATTCAGTACTTC. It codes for CASSRDFLAKNIQYF. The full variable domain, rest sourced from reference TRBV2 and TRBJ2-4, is EPEVTQTPSHQVTQMGQEVILRCVPISNHLYFYWYRQILGQKVEFLVSFYNNEISEKSEIFDDQFSVERPDGSNFTLKIRSTKLEDSAMYFCASSRDFLAKNIQYFGAGTRLSVL.

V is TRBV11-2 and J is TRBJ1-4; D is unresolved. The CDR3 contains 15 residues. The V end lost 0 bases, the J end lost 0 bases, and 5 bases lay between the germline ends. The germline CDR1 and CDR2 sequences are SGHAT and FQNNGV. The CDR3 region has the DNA TGTGCCAGCAGCTTAGAGGGCTCAACTAATGAAAAACTGTTTTTT. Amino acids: CASSLEGSTNEKLFF.

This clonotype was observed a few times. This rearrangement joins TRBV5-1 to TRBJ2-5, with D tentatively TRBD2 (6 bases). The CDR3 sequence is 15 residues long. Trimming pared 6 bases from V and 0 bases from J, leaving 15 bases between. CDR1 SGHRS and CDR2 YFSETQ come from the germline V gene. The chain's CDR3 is CASNTAGRYQETQYF. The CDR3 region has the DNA TGCGCCAGCAATACGGCTGGGAGGTACCAAGAGACCCAGTACTTC.

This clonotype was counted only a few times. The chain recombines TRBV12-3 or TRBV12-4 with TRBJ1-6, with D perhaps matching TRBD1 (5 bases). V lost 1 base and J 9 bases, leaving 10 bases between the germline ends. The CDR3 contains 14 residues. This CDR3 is CASSLVQGISPLHF. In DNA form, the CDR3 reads TGTGCCAGCAGTTTAGTTCAGGGAATTTCACCCCTCCACTTT.

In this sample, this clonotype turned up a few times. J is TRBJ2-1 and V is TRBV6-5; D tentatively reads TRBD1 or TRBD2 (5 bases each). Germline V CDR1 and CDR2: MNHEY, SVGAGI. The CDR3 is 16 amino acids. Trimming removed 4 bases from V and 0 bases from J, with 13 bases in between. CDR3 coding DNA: TGTGCCAGCAGTTTTTGGGGGAGCCCCTCCTACAATGAGCAGTTCTTC. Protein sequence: CASSFWGSPSYNEQFF.

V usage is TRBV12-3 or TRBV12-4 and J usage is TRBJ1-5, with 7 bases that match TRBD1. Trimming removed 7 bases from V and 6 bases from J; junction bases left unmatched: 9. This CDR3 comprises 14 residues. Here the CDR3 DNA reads TGTGCCAGCAATCGGCAGGGGGGAGGTCAGCCCCAGCATTTT. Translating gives CASNRQGGGQPQHF.

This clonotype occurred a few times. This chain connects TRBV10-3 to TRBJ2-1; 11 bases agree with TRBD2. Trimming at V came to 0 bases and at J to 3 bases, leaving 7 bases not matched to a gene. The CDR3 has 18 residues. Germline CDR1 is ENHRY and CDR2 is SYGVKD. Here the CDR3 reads CAISESGSGRAYYNEQFF. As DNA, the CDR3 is TGTGCCATCAGTGAGTCCGGTAGCGGGAGGGCCTACTACAATGAGCAGTTCTTC.

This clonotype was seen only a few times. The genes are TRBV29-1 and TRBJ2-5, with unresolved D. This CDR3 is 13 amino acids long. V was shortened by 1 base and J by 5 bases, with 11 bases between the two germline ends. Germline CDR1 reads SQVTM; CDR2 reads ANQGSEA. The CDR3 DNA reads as TGCAGCGTTGAAGGCAGGCTTCATGAGACCCAGTACTTC. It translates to CSVEGRLHETQYF.

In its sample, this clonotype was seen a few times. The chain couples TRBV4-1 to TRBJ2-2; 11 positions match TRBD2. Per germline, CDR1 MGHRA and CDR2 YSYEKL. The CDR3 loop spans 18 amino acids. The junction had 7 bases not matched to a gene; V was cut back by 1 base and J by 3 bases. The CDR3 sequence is CASSQASSGGLYTGELFF. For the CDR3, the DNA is TGCGCCAGCAGCCAAGCGTCTAGCGGGGGGCTTTACACCGGGGAGCTGTTTTTT.

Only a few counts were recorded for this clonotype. This CDR3 reads CASSDVAGLKETQYF. The CDR3 coding sequence is TGCGCCAGCAGCGACGTAGCGGGACTGAAAGAGACCCAGTACTTC. The chain has TRBV5-1 and TRBJ2-5; 8 bases align to TRBD2. Germline CDR1 SGHRS, CDR2 YFSETQ. The CDR3 consists of 15 residues. V lost 4 bases, J lost 3 bases, and 8 bases stayed unmatched.

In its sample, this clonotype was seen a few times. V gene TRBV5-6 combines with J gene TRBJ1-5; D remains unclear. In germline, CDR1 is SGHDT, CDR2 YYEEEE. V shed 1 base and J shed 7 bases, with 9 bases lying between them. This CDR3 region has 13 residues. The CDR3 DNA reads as TGTGCCAGCAGCTTGTACCAGGAGCAGCCCCAGCATTTT. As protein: CASSLYQEQPQHF.

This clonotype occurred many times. As DNA, the CDR3 is TGCGCCAGCAGCGGATCCGGGACAGGGCTCAATGAGCAGTTCTTC. It is translated as CASSGSGTGLNEQFF. The V gene is TRBV5-1, the J gene TRBJ2-1; 9 bases line up with TRBD1. CDR3 length: 15 amino acids. Germline-derived CDR1 and CDR2 are SGHRS and YFSETQ. Unmatched junction bases numbered 8, after V lost 4 bases and J lost 6 bases.

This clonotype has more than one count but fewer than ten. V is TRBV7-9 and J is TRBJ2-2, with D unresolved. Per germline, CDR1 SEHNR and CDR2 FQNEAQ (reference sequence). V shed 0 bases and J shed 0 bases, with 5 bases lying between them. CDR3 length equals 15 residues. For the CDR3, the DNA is TGTGCCAGCAGCTTAGCCCTCGCGAACACCGGGGAGCTGTTTTTT. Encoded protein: CASSLALANTGELFF. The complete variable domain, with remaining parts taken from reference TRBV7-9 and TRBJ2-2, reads DTGVSQNPRHKITKRGQNVTFRCDPISEHNRLYWYRQTLGQGPEFLTYFQNEAQLEKSRLLSDRFSAERPKGSFSTLEIQRTEQGDSAMYLCASSLALANTGELFFGEGSRLTVL.

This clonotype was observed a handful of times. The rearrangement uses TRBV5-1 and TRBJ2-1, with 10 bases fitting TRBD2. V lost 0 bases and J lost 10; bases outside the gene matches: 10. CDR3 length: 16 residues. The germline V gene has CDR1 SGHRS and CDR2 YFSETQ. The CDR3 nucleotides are TGCGCCAGCAGCTTGGAGCTGAGCGGGAGGGCCGAGGAGCAGTTCTTC. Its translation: CASSLELSGRAEEQFF.

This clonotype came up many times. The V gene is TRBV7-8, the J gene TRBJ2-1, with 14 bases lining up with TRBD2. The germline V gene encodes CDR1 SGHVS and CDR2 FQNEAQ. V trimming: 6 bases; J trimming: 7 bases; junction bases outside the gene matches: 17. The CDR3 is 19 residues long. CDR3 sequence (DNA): TGTGCCAGCAGACGAATAGGGACTAGCGGGGGATCATCCGCAAATGAGCAGTTCTTC. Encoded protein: CASRRIGTSGGSSANEQFF.

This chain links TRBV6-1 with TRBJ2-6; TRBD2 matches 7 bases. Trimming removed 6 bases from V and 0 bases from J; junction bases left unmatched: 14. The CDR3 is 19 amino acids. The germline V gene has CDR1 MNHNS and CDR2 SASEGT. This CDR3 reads CASSPGGGGLFSGANVLTF. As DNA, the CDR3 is TGTGCCAGCAGCCCGGGGGGTGGGGGGTTATTCTCTGGGGCCAACGTCCTGACTTTC.

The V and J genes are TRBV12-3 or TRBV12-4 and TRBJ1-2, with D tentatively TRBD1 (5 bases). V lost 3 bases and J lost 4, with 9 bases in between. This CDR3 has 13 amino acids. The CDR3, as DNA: TGTGCCAGCAGTTTCCTAGACAGCTATGGCTACACCTTC. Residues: CASSFLDSYGYTF.

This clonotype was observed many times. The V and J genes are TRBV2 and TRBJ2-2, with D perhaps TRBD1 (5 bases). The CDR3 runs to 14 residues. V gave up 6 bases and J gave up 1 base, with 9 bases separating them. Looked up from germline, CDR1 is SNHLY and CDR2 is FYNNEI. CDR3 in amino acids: CASSPDRNTGELFF. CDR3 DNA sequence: TGTGCCAGCAGCCCTGACAGGAACACCGGGGAGCTGTTTTTT.

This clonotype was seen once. CDR3 region: CASSPSRDEQFF. In nucleotides, the CDR3 is TGCGCCAGCAGCCCGAGCCGGGATGAGCAGTTCTTC. This chain joins TRBV5-1 and TRBJ2-1; D is unclear. V was shortened by 4 bases and J by 8 bases, with 10 bases between the two germline ends. The germline gives CDR1 SGHRS, CDR2 YFSETQ. The CDR3 covers 12 residues.

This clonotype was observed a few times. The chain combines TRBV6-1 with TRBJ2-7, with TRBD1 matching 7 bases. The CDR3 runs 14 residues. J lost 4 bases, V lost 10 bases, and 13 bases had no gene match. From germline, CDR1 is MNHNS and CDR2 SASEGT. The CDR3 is CATRPGDSRYEQYV. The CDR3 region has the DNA TGTGCCACCAGACCAGGGGACAGTCGATACGAGCAGTACGTC.

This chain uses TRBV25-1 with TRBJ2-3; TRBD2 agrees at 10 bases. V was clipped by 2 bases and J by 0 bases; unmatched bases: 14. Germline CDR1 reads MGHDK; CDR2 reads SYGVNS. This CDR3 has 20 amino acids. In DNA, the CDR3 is TGTGCCAGCAGTGAACCCCGTAACCTAGCGGGGGCCCCTAGCACAGATACGCAGTATTTT. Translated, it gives CASSEPRNLAGAPSTDTQYF.

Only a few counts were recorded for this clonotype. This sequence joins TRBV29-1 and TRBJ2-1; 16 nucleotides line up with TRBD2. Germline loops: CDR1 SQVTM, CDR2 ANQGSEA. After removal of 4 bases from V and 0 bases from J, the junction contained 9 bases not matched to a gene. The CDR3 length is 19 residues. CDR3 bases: TGCAGCGTTGTTTTATGGGGACTAGCGGGAGGGCGCTCCTACAATGAGCAGTTCTTC. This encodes CSVVLWGLAGGRSYNEQFF.

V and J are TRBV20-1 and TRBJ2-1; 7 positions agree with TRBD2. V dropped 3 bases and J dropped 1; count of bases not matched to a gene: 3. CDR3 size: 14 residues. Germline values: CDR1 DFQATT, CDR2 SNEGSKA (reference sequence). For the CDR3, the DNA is TGCAGTGCTAGGGAAGCGGGGTCCTACAATGAGCAGTTCTTC. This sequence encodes CSAREAGSYNEQFF.

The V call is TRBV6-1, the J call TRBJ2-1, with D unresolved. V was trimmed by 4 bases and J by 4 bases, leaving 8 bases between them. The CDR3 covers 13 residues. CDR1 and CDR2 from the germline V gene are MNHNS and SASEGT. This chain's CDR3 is CASSGTYYNEQFF. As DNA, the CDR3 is TGTGCCAGCAGTGGGACGTATTACAATGAGCAGTTCTTC.